This TCR beta chain emerged from a study of cytomegalovirus exposure and HLA in healthy donors. Study overall: Most genotyped donors, 75% to 85% of 350 to 500, had Caucasian-associated genetic ancestry. Study results and limitations: TCR beta chains numbering more than 150 were designated cytomegalovirus-associated. Reportedly, a later analysis found an Asian-associated ancestry cluster had fewer N-insertions than the approximately 700-donor mean.

This clone was found once. Its antigen is as yet unknown. CDR1 and CDR2 (germline): SGHTA, FQGNSA. V dropped 5 bases and J dropped 7 bases, with 9 bases sitting between them. The CDR3 covers 13 residues. The PCR had 60 Vbeta and 13 Jbeta primers. Profiled with immunoSEQ multiplex PCR; TCRdb holds only in-frame clones, not every one. The table shows around 160,000 clones, with approximately 70% occurring only once. The chain couples TRBV7-2 to TRBJ1-6; unclear D gene. Material: PBMCs. The clonotype was recovered from a man younger than 35 in good health and CMV-seropositive. This chain's CDR3 is CASSPVRNSPLHF. CDR3 nucleotide sequence: TGTGCCAGCAGCCCCGTCCGGAATTCACCCCTCCACTTT.